One sample yielded the 7 T cell receptor beta chains listed below, sequenced in a study of blood T cell repertoires in COVID-19. Data came from immunoSEQ multiplex PCR; TCRdb stores just in-frame clones and leaves some out. The repertoire holds approximately 74,000 clones, with around 90% as singletons. The sequenced material came from peripheral blood. The receptors stem from a man between 65 and 80 years old with acute or convalescent COVID-19.

This chain uses TRBV10-2 with TRBJ1-5, with D possibly TRBD1 on 6 matching bases. The CDR3 sequence is 15 residues long. CDR1 WSHSY and CDR2 SAAADI come from the germline V gene. The V gene lost 2 bases and the J gene lost 6 bases, with 14 bases spanning the gap. This CDR3 is CASSEMMGAGQPQHF. The CDR3 nucleotides are TGCGCCAGCAGTGAGATGATGGGGGCAGGTCAGCCCCAGCATTTT.

V is TRBV27 and J is TRBJ1-6; D gene ambiguous. Germline V CDR1 and CDR2: MNHEY, SMNVEV (reference sequence). Trimming pared 6 bases from V and 0 bases from J, leaving 9 bases between. This CDR3 is 15 amino acids long. The CDR3 sequence is CASSSRSSYNSPLHF. CDR3 coding DNA: TGTGCCAGCAGCTCGAGGAGCTCCTATAATTCACCCCTCCACTTT.

The chain links TRBV14 to TRBJ2-1; D may be TRBD1 (7 bases). Germline values: CDR1 SGHDN, CDR2 FVKESK. V gave up 0 bases and J gave up 10 bases, with 16 bases separating them. The CDR3 spans 15 residues. CDR3 coding DNA: TGTGCCAGCAGCCAAGACAGGGGGGCCTTTGAGGAGCAGTTCTTC. This translates into CASSQDRGAFEEQFF.

The gene calls are TRBV5-1 and TRBJ2-3; the match to TRBD2 covers 7 bases. The CDR3 has 12 residues. CDR1 is SGHRS, CDR2 YFSETQ, per germline. V lost 2 bases to trimming and J lost 12 bases; unmatched junction nucleotides: 6. The CDR3 DNA reads as TGCGCCAGCAGCTTCGGACTAGAACCCCAGTATTTT. Amino acid sequence: CASSFGLEPQYF. Using reference TRBV5-1 and TRBJ2-3 for the parts outside the CDR3, the full variable domain is KAGVTQTPRYLIKTRGQQVTLSCSPISGHRSVSWYQQTPGQGLQFLFEYFSETQRNKGNFPGRFSGRQFSNSRSEMNVSTLELGDSALYLCASSFGLEPQYFGPGTRLTVL.

The chain has TRBV30 and TRBJ1-2, with 9 bases matching TRBD1. Trimming removed 3 bases from V and 8 bases from J; junction bases left unmatched: 4. Germline V gives CDR1 GTSNPN, CDR2 SVGIG (reference sequence). This CDR3 spans 12 amino acids. The CDR3 DNA follows: TGTGCCTGGAGAGGACAGGGGAAAGGCTACACCTTC. It codes for CAWRGQGKGYTF.

The gene calls are TRBV18 and TRBJ1-6; unclear D gene. The CDR3 extends over 13 amino acids. CDR1 and CDR2 (germline): KGHSH, LQKENI. V shed 1 base and J shed 10 bases, with 8 bases lying between them. CDR3 nucleotides: TGTGCCAGCTCACCACGGGAGGGATCACCCCTCCACTTT. This translates into CASSPREGSPLHF.

This sequence joins TRBV6-2 or TRBV6-3 and TRBJ2-2; maybe TRBD1 (6 bases). CDR3 length: 16 residues. The V gene's germline CDR1 is MNHEY and CDR2 SVGEGT. V gave up 2 bases and J gave up 6 bases, with 16 bases separating them. The CDR3: CASSYPDRLWAGELFF. The CDR3 DNA follows: TGTGCCAGCAGTTACCCTGACAGGCTATGGGCCGGGGAGCTGTTTTTT.